This T cell receptor (beta chain) was sequenced for a study of CD8 T cells in ankylosing spondylitis. Study findings and constraints: Disease-associated clones were CD8+ and fairly uncommon in peripheral blood. A TCR beta motif made of several highly homologous variants seemed typical of ankylosing spondylitis blood. Earlier reports found some motif variants in synovial fluid and blood in reactive arthritis.

In its sample, this clonotype was seen many times. Its antigen is not known. Using quantitative 5'-RACE with molecular barcodes, the authors made TCR beta libraries. TCRdb re-called the 5' RACE reads with MiXCR, one entry per CDR3 protein. This table has roughly 700,000 distinct CDR3 sequences, under 20% appearing once. V lost 5 bases and J lost 1; bases outside the gene matches: 10. CDR1 and CDR2 (germline): SQVTM, ANQGSEA. The CDR3 is 15 amino acids. Sequences were obtained from blood, either unsorted or a sorted T cell fraction (not recorded which). This TCR was recovered from a male donor with ankylosing spondylitis. V usage is TRBV29-1 and J usage is TRBJ2-7; the match to TRBD2 covers 8 bases. DNA for the CDR3: TGCAGCGTTTGGGTCAGCGGGAGAGCTTCCTACGAGCAGTACTTC. Amino acids: CSVWVSGRASYEQYF.